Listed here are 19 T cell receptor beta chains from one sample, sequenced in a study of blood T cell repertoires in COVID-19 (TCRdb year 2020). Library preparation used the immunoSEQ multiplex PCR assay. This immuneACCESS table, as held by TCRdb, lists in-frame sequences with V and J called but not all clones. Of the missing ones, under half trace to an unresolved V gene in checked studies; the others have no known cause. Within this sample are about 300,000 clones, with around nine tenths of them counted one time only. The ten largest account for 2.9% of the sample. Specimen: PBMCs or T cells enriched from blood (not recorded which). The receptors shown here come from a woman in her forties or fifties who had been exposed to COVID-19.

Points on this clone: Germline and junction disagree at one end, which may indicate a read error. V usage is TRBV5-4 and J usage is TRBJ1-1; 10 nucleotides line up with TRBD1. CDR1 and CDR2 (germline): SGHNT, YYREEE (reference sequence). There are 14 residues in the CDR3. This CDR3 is CASRLDRGSTEAFF. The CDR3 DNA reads TGTGCCAGCAGATTGGACAGGGGGAGCACTGAAGCTTTCTTT. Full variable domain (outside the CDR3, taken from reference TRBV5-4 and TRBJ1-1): ETGVTQSPTHLIKTRGQQVTLRCSSQSGHNTVSWYQQALGQGPQFIFQYYREEENGRGNFPPRFSGLQFPNYSSELNVNALELDDSALYLCASRLDRGSTEAFFGQGTRLTVV.

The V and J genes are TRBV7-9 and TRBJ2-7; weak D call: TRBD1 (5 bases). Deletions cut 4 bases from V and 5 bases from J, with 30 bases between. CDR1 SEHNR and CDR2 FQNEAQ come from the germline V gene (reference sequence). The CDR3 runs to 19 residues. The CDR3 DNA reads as TGTGCCAGCAGCTCCACCATCGGGTCTGGGGCCCTACCCCTCCACGAGCAGTACTTC. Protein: CASSSTIGSGALPLHEQYF.

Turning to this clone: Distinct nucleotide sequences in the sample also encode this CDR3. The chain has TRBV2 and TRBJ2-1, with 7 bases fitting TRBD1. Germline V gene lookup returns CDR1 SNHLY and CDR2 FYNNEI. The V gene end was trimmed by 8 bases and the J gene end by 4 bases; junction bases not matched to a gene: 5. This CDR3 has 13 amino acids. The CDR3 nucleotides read TGTGCCAGCTCCGCGGACAGGTACAATGAGCAGTTCTTC. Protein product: CASSADRYNEQFF. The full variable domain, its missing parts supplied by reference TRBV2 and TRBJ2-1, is EPEVTQTPSHQVTQMGQEVILRCVPISNHLYFYWYRQILGQKVEFLVSFYNNEISEKSEIFDDQFSVERPDGSNFTLKIRSTKLEDSAMYFCASSADRYNEQFFGPGTRLTVL.

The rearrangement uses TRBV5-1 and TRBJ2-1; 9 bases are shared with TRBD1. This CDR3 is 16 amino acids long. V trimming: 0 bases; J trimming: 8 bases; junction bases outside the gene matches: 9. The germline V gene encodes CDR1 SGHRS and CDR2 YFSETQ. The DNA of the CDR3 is TGCGCCAGCAGCTTGGGTGTACAGGGGGCTATCGATGAGCAGTTCTTC. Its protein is CASSLGVQGAIDEQFF.

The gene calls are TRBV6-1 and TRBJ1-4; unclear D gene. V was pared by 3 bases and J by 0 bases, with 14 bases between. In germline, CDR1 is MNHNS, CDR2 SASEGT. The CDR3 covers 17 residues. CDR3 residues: CASSERARPATNEKLFF. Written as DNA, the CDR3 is TGTGCCAGCAGTGAGAGGGCCAGACCCGCAACTAATGAAAAACTGTTTTTT.

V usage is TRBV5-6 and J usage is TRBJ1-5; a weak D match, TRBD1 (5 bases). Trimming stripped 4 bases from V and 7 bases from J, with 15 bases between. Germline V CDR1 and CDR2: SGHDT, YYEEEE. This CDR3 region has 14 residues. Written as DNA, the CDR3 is TGTGCCAGCAGCCGGATCACAGGAACGCAGCCCCAGCATTTT. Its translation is CASSRITGTQPQHF.

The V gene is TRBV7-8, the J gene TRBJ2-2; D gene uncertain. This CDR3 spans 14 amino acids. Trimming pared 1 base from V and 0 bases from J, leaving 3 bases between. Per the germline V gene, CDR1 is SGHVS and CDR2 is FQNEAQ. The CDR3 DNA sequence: TGTGCCAGCAGCTTAGTCGCGAACACCGGGGAGCTGTTTTTT. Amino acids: CASSLVANTGELFF.

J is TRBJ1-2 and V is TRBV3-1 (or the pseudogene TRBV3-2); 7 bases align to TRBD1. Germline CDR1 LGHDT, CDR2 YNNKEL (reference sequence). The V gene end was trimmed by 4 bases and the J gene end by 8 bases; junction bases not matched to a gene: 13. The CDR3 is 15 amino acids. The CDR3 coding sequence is TGTGCCAGCAGCCGGTCGGACAGGATTCCATCCGGCTACACCTTC. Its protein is CASSRSDRIPSGYTF.

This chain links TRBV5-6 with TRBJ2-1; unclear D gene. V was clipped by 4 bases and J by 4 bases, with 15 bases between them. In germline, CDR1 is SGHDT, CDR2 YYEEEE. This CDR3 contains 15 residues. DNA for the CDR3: TGTGCCAGCAGCACGGTCCCCTCCCCTTACAATGAGCAGTTCTTC. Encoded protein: CASSTVPSPYNEQFF.

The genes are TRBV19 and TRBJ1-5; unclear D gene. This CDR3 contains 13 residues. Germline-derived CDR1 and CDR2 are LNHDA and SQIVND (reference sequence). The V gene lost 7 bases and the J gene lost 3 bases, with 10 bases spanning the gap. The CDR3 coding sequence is TGTGCCAGTAACACAGTGATCAATCAGCCCCAGCATTTT. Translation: CASNTVINQPQHF. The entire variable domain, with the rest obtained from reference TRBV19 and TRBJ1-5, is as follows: DGGITQSPKYLFRKEGQNVTLSCEQNLNHDAMYWYRQDPGQGLRLIYYSQIVNDFQKGDIAEGYSVSREKKESFPLTVTSAQKNPTAFYLCASNTVINQPQHFGDGTRLSIL.

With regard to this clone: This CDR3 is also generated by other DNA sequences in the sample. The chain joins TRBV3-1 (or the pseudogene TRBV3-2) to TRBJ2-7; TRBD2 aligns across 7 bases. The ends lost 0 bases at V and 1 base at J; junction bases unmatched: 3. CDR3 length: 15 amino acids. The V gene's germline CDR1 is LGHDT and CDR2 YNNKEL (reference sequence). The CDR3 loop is CASSQDASGSYEQYF. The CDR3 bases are TGTGCCAGCAGCCAAGATGCTAGCGGATCCTACGAGCAGTACTTC.

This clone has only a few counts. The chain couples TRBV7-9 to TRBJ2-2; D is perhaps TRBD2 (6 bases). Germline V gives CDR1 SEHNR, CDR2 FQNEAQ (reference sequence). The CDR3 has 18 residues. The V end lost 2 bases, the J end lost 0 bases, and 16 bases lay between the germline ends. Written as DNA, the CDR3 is TGTGCCAGCAGCTTAAAAGCCAGGGCGGGGACGAACACCGGGGAGCTGTTTTTT. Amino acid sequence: CASSLKARAGTNTGELFF.

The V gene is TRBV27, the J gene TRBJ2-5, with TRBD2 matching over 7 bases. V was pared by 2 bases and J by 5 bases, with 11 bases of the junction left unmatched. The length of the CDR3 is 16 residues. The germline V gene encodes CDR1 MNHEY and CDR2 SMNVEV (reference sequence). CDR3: CASSLRRGGGSETQYF. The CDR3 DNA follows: TGTGCCAGCAGTTTAAGACGGGGCGGGGGTTCGGAGACCCAGTACTTC.

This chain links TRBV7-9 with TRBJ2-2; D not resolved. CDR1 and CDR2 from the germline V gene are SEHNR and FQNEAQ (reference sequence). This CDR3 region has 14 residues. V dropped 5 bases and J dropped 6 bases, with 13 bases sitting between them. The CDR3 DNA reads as TGTGCCAGCAGCCCAAAGGCGGCGGCCGGGGAGCTGTTTTTT. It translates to CASSPKAAAGELFF.

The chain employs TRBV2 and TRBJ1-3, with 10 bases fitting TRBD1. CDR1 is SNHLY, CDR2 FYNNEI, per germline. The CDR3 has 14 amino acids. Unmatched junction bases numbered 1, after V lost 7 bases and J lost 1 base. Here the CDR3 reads CASTDRGSGNTIYF. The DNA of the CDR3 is TGTGCCAGCACGGACAGGGGGTCTGGAAACACCATATATTTT.

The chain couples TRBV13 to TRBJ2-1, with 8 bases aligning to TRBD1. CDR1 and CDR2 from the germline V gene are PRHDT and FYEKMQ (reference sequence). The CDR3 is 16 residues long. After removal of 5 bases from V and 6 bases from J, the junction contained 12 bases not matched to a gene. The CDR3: CASSSKDRGRGNEQFF. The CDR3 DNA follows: TGTGCCAGCAGCAGTAAAGACAGGGGACGCGGCAATGAGCAGTTCTTC.

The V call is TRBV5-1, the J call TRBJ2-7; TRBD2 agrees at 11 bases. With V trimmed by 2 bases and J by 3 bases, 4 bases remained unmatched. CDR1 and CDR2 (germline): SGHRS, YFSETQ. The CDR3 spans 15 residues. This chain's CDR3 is CASSLNSGGDYEQYF. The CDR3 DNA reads TGCGCCAGCAGCTTAAATAGCGGGGGGGACTACGAGCAGTACTTC. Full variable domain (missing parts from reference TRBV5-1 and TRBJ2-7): KAGVTQTPRYLIKTRGQQVTLSCSPISGHRSVSWYQQTPGQGLQFLFEYFSETQRNKGNFPGRFSGRQFSNSRSEMNVSTLELGDSALYLCASSLNSGGDYEQYFGPGTRLTVT.

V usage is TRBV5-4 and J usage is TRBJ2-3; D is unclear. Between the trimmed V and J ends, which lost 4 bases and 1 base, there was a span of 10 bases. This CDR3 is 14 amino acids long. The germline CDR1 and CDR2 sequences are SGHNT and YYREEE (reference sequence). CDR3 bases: TGTGCCAGCAGCCCCCCTCCAGGCACAGATACGCAGTATTTT. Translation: CASSPPPGTDTQYF.

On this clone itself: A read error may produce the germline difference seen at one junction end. The DNA of the CDR3 is TGTGCCAGCAGTTCGCCGCCTGGCAACAGAGCCACCCTGCTCTTC. Its translation: CASSSPPGNRATLLF. V gene TRBV27 combines with J gene TRBJ2-1; D is undetermined. Germline V lookup: CDR1 MNHEY, CDR2 SMNVEV (reference sequence). The CDR3 sequence is 15 residues long.